The 10 T cell receptor beta chains below come from one sample, sequenced in a study of T cell repertoires in cytomegalovirus infection. Each CDR3 protein gets one entry after TCRdb re-called the reads with MiXCR. Here the sample spans some 320,000 distinct CDR3 sequences, more than 8% being singletons. Sample: PBMCs. These receptors were collected from a human donor in good health (CMV status not recorded). Some clones in this sample may be carry-over from other donors' samples.

This clonotype was recorded at least ten times. The V gene is TRBV24-1, the J gene TRBJ1-2; the D gene is possibly TRBD1 (6 bases). The germline V gene has CDR1 KGHDR and CDR2 SFDVKD. The CDR3 is 14 residues long. Trimming shortened V by 2 bases and J by 8 bases, and 14 bases separated the two germline ends. The CDR3 nucleotides read TGTGCCACCAGTGATTCGGACAGTCATCAGGGCTACACCTTC. It is translated as CATSDSDSHQGYTF.

The J gene is TRBJ2-1, the V gene TRBV6-2 or TRBV6-3; weak D call: TRBD2 (5 bases). Trimming took off 0 bases at V and 8 bases at J, with 14 bases between the two ends. Germline-derived CDR1 and CDR2 are MNHEY and SVGEGT. This CDR3 region has 15 residues. CDR3 sequence: CASSYSGGSWDEQFF. The CDR3 DNA is TGTGCCAGCAGTTACTCTGGCGGGTCTTGGGATGAGCAGTTCTTC.

This chain links TRBV7-2 with TRBJ2-6; D gene uncertain. The CDR3 is made up of 15 amino acids. Between the trimmed V and J ends, which lost 5 bases and 0 bases, there was a span of 8 bases. Germline lookup yields CDR1 SGHTA and CDR2 FQGNSA. The CDR3 sequence is CASSRDHSGANVLTF. The CDR3 region has the DNA TGTGCCAGCAGCCGAGACCACTCTGGGGCCAACGTCCTGACTTTC. The whole variable domain, remainder taken from reference TRBV7-2 and TRBJ2-6, is GAGVSQSPSNKVTEKGKDVELRCDPISGHTALYWYRQSLGQGLEFLIYFQGNSAPDKSGLPSDRFSAERTGGSVSTLTIQRTQQEDSAVYLCASSRDHSGANVLTFGAGSRLTVL.

J is TRBJ1-2 and V is TRBV7-9; D is ambiguous. The germline V gene encodes CDR1 SEHNR and CDR2 FQNEAQ (reference sequence). The CDR3 covers 13 residues. V gave up 1 base and J gave up 8 bases, with 11 bases separating them. The CDR3 coding sequence is TGTGCCAGCAGCTTAGGGGGTTTAAAAGGCTACACCTTC. Its translation: CASSLGGLKGYTF.

This clonotype was recorded many times. This sequence joins TRBV7-2 and TRBJ2-7; 9 nucleotides line up with TRBD2. V shed 4 bases and J 6 bases; nucleotides not matched to a gene: 10. CDR1 is SGHTA, CDR2 FQGNSA, per germline. The length of the CDR3 is 15 residues. CDR3 bases: TGTGCCAGCAGCTCACTAGTCGGCGGGAGGGGCGAGCAGTACTTC. This codes for CASSSLVGGRGEQYF.

This clonotype came up a few times. The rearrangement uses TRBV7-9 and TRBJ2-3; D not resolved. Per germline, CDR1 SEHNR and CDR2 FQNEAQ (reference sequence). This CDR3 has 13 amino acids. V was trimmed by 6 bases and J by 4 bases, leaving 11 bases between them. For the CDR3, the DNA is TGTGCCAGCAGTGGTATAATAGCAGATACGCAGTATTTT. It is translated as CASSGIIADTQYF.

This clonotype was detected a few times. The chain is built from TRBV12-3 or TRBV12-4 and TRBJ2-3, with 9 bases that match TRBD2. This CDR3 spans 21 amino acids. V shed 4 bases, J shed 1 base, and the junction held 21 bases outside the gene matches. The CDR3 sequence is CASSSLPLSGLASLGTDTQYF. In DNA form, the CDR3 reads TGTGCCAGCAGTTCCCTGCCCTTATCGGGACTAGCCTCATTGGGCACAGATACGCAGTATTTT.

This clonotype was observed a handful of times. The CDR3 loop is CSAATRDLAYEQYF. The CDR3 nucleotides read TGCAGCGCCGCAACCCGGGACCTGGCCTACGAGCAGTACTTC. The genes are TRBV29-1 and TRBJ2-7, with D perhaps being TRBD1 or TRBD2 (5 bases each). CDR3 length equals 14 residues. Germline V CDR1 and CDR2: SQVTM, ANQGSEA. Deletions cut 7 bases from V and 2 bases from J, with 18 bases between.

Ten or more counts support this clonotype. The chain uses TRBV28 and TRBJ1-1, with D perhaps TRBD1 (5 bases). V gave up 2 bases and J gave up 6 bases, with 19 bases separating them. Germline V gene sequence: CDR1 MDHEN, CDR2 SYDVKM. The CDR3 has 16 amino acids. The CDR3 loop is CASSLDRGAGRAEAFF. The CDR3 coding sequence is TGTGCCAGCAGTTTAGATAGGGGCGCGGGTCGTGCTGAAGCTTTCTTT.

The table lists this clonotype with a few counts. A much larger clone differs by one base, so this may be a read error. This chain connects TRBV6-2 or TRBV6-3 to TRBJ1-5; D not certain. The CDR3 is 12 amino acids. Germline assignment: CDR1 MNHEY and CDR2 SVGEGT. Deletions cut 6 bases from V and 0 bases from J, with 3 bases between. CDR3 amino acids: CASRYSNQPQHF. The CDR3 DNA reads TGTGCCAGCAGGTATAGCAATCAGCCCCAGCATTTT.